The 19 T cell receptor beta chains in this list originate from one sample, sequenced in a study of blood T cell repertoires in COVID-19. TCRdb keeps only in-frame clones here, not all; method: immunoSEQ multiplex PCR. This table has more than 200,000 clones, about nine tenths appearing once. The sample consisted of peripheral blood. These receptors were collected from a woman aged 50 to 60 with acute or convalescent COVID-19.

This sequence joins TRBV7-2 and TRBJ2-1, with a possible D match to TRBD2 (6 bases). Germline-derived CDR1 and CDR2 are SGHTA and FQGNSA. Trimming removed 3 bases from V and 10 bases from J, with 13 bases in between. The CDR3 length is 13 residues. CDR3 region: CASSFQGLAEQFF. DNA of the CDR3: TGTGCCAGCAGCTTTCAAGGGCTAGCGGAGCAGTTCTTC.

V gene TRBV19 combines with J gene TRBJ1-5, with TRBD1 matching 8 bases. CDR1 LNHDA and CDR2 SQIVND come from the germline V gene (reference sequence). There are 14 residues in the CDR3. The ends lost 4 bases at V and 4 bases at J; junction bases unmatched: 3. The DNA for the CDR3 is TGTGCCAGTAGTAGGACAGGGATGAATCAGCCCCAGCATTTT. Its translation: CASSRTGMNQPQHF.

The V gene is TRBV5-6, the J gene TRBJ1-4; D possibly corresponds to TRBD1 (6 bases). Trimming took 4 bases from V and 0 from J, leaving 10 bases between them. Germline V gives CDR1 SGHDT, CDR2 YYEEEE. This CDR3 spans 15 amino acids. Written as DNA, the CDR3 is TGTGCCAGCAGCGGATGGACAGCAACTAATGAAAAACTGTTTTTT. Protein sequence: CASSGWTATNEKLFF.

This clone was found a few times. The gene calls are TRBV4-3 and TRBJ2-1, with TRBD2 identical over 8 bases. Trimming removed 1 base from V and 8 bases from J; junction bases left unmatched: 4. Germline lookup yields CDR1 LGHNA and CDR2 YSLEER. The CDR3 contains 14 residues. CDR3 nucleotides: TGCGCCAGCAGCCAAGCCGGGGGGGAATATGAGCAGTTCTTC. Amino acids: CASSQAGGEYEQFF.

The count of this clone is one. The rearrangement uses TRBV27 and TRBJ2-3, with 11 bases aligning to TRBD2. The CDR3 loop spans 14 amino acids. The germline V gene has CDR1 MNHEY and CDR2 SMNVEV (reference sequence). V trimming: 3 bases; J trimming: 7 bases; junction bases outside the gene matches: 3. In DNA form, the CDR3 reads TGTGCCAGCAGTTTTAGCGGGGGGGCCCATACGCAGTATTTT. It encodes CASSFSGGAHTQYF.

The genes are TRBV24-1 and TRBJ2-5, with D tentatively TRBD2 (6 bases). Germline lookup yields CDR1 KGHDR and CDR2 SFDVKD. The CDR3 is 11 residues long. V was pared by 9 bases and J by 5 bases, with 9 bases between. The CDR3 DNA is TGTGCCACCTCAGCGGGCGAGACCCAGTACTTC. Amino acid sequence: CATSAGETQYF.

This chain uses TRBV2 with TRBJ1-6; D is perhaps TRBD1 (5 bases). V gave up 6 bases and J gave up 7 bases, with 10 bases separating them. The CDR3 loop spans 13 amino acids. From germline, CDR1 is SNHLY and CDR2 FYNNEI. DNA for the CDR3: TGTGCCAGCAGAACAGGAATGAATTCACCCCTCCACTTT. This codes for CASRTGMNSPLHF.

This sequence joins TRBV6-5 and TRBJ2-3, with 8 positions matching TRBD2. Germline V gene sequence: CDR1 MNHEY, CDR2 SVGAGI. CDR3 length: 14 residues. After removal of 3 bases from V and 6 bases from J, the junction contained 5 bases not matched to a gene. The CDR3 DNA reads as TGTGCCAGCAGTTATCAGCGGGAGACCGATACGCAGTATTTT. This sequence encodes CASSYQRETDTQYF.

V gene TRBV29-1 combines with J gene TRBJ2-5; TRBD1 matches at 9 bases. Germline V gives CDR1 SQVTM, CDR2 ANQGSEA. The V and J ends lost 7 bases and 4 bases, in that order; junction bases with no gene match: 7. This CDR3 region has 13 residues. CDR3 protein: CSALQGAGETQYF. The CDR3 DNA follows: TGCAGCGCCCTACAGGGGGCCGGAGAGACCCAGTACTTC.

As concerns this clone: Other DNA sequences within the sample encode an identical CDR3. The chain combines TRBV11-3 with TRBJ2-3; possibly TRBD1 for D (6 bases). Germline lookup yields CDR1 SGHNT and CDR2 YENEEA. This CDR3 has 14 residues. Trimming cost V 4 bases and J 3 bases, with 11 bases left between them. CDR3 loop: CASSSGTGTDTQYF. The DNA for the CDR3 is TGTGCCAGCAGCTCGGGAACAGGGACAGATACGCAGTATTTT.

The chain couples TRBV5-1 to TRBJ1-4; 7 nucleotides match TRBD1. Germline V gene lookup returns CDR1 SGHRS and CDR2 YFSETQ. This CDR3 comprises 15 residues. V dropped 1 base and J dropped 8; count of bases not matched to a gene: 8. CDR3 DNA sequence: TGCGCCAGCAGCTTGATTGGGGACAGCGGAGAAAAACTGTTTTTT. It codes for CASSLIGDSGEKLFF.

This CDR3 is CATGGTGKGQPQHF. The CDR3 DNA sequence: TGTGCCACCGGAGGTACAGGGAAAGGTCAGCCCCAGCATTTT. V and J are TRBV15 and TRBJ1-5, with D maybe TRBD1 (6 bases). The germline V and J ends were trimmed by 8 bases and 6 bases, with 17 bases remaining between them. Germline loops: CDR1 LNHNV, CDR2 YYDKDF (reference sequence). The CDR3 is 14 amino acids.

As regards this clone: Other DNA sequences in the same sample also yield this CDR3. V and J are TRBV10-3 and TRBJ1-5, with 10 bases fitting TRBD1. Germline CDR1 ENHRY, CDR2 SYGVKD. The CDR3 covers 14 residues. Trimming cost V 6 bases and J 4 bases; bases outside gene matches: 3. The chain's CDR3 is CAISRGQGNQPQHF. Here the CDR3 DNA reads TGTGCCATCAGCCGGGGACAGGGGAATCAGCCCCAGCATTTT.

The DNA for the CDR3 is TGTGCCAGCAGTTTAGACGGGGAGACCCAGTACTTC. Its protein product is CASSLDGETQYF. The chain links TRBV12-3 or TRBV12-4 to TRBJ2-5; D remains ambiguous. The V and J ends lost 1 base and 5 bases respectively, with 5 bases between them. The CDR3 has 12 amino acids.

The genes are TRBV19 and TRBJ1-2; D is perhaps TRBD1 (6 bases). V was cut by 5 bases and J by 2 bases, with 18 bases left in between. The CDR3 loop spans 16 amino acids. Germline loops: CDR1 LNHDA, CDR2 SQIVND (reference sequence). Here the CDR3 DNA reads TGTGCCAGTAGTCCCCCCGGACAGCCCCGCAACTATGGCTACACCTTC. Its translation is CASSPPGQPRNYGYTF.

This clone was counted only a few times. Other DNA sequences in this specimen translate into the identical CDR3. This sequence joins TRBV3-1 (or the pseudogene TRBV3-2) and TRBJ1-1; D might be TRBD1 (6 bases). The germline gives CDR1 LGHDT, CDR2 YNNKEL (reference sequence). The CDR3 runs to 14 residues. Trimming took 6 bases from V and 1 from J, leaving 12 bases between them. CDR3 DNA sequence: TGTGCCAGCAGTCTACAGGGTTGGAACACTGAAGCTTTCTTT. It translates to CASSLQGWNTEAFF.

V and J are TRBV19 and TRBJ2-1; 8 bases are a match to TRBD2. Trimming took 6 bases from V and 4 from J; bases not matched to a gene: 20. Germline V gene lookup returns CDR1 LNHDA and CDR2 SQIVND (reference sequence). This CDR3 spans 19 amino acids. CDR3 residues: CASSDQEGVTGGPYNEQFF. In DNA, the CDR3 is TGTGCCAGTAGCGACCAAGAGGGGGTAACGGGAGGGCCTTACAATGAGCAGTTCTTC.

The chain employs TRBV19 and TRBJ1-1; D ambiguous. V was trimmed by 10 bases and J by 1 base, leaving 13 bases between them. CDR3 size: 13 residues. In germline, CDR1 is LNHDA, CDR2 SQIVND (reference sequence). The CDR3 loop reads CATPGSQNTEAFF. In nucleotides, the CDR3 is TGTGCCACCCCCGGGAGCCAGAACACTGAAGCTTTCTTT.

This clone was seen only once. This chain connects TRBV19 to TRBJ2-4; D is possibly TRBD1 (5 bases). V was shortened by 2 bases and J by 8 bases, with 16 bases between the two germline ends. The CDR3 length is 15 residues. The V gene's germline CDR1 is LNHDA and CDR2 SQIVND (reference sequence). The CDR3 DNA sequence: TGTGCCAGTAGTATACCTGGCGAAAGGGGCGACATTCAGTACTTC. The encoded protein is CASSIPGERGDIQYF.